Listed below are T cell receptor beta chains from one sample, sequenced in a study of neoadjuvant anti-PD-1 for oral cavity cancer. Profiled with immunoSEQ multiplex PCR; TCRdb holds only in-frame clones, not every one. The sample shows approximately 68,000 clones, about 86% of them seen only once. The specimen comprised PBMCs, sampled after nivolumab (anti-PD-1) treatment. These receptor sequences come from a person aged 35 to 85 with oral cavity squamous cell carcinoma. The conserved cysteine and the conserved F or W are not part of the CDR3 here. Fields, in order: D gene, J gene, V gene, CDR3 protein. D genes are given only for firm matches.

TRBD1	TRBJ1-2	TRBV5-1	ASSRWGQGARGYT
-	TRBJ2-7	TRBV11-2	ASSPLGRGRGFSYEQY
TRBD2	TRBJ2-1	TRBV29-1	SFREGTNEQF
-	TRBJ2-6	TRBV27	ASSRGHVALSGANVLT
TRBD1	TRBJ1-2	TRBV28	ASSLFWGTGSYGYT
-	TRBJ1-1	TRBV2	ASRWGRTEAF
-	TRBJ1-2	TRBV5-6	ASSLGTAYGYT
-	TRBJ2-7	TRBV18	ASSPESSSYEQY
TRBD1	TRBJ2-1	TRBV5-8	ASSPTGTGFDNEQF
-	TRBJ2-7	TRBV5-1	ASSLEMATEQY
TRBD2	TRBJ2-1	TRBV2	ASSGLADYNEQF
TRBD1	TRBJ2-2	TRBV29-1	STRGTAKGELF
-	TRBJ1-2	TRBV7-8	ASSFSPRVRGYT
TRBD1	TRBJ1-1	TRBV6-6	ASSSGGDVTEAF
-	TRBJ1-3	TRBV7-6	ASSLAGPQMKGNTIY
-	TRBJ1-5	TRBV7-9	ASSSSDGSNQPQH
-	TRBJ1-2	TRBV29-1	SVWGLSYGYT
TRBD2	TRBJ2-7	TRBV25-1	ASSGLVSGEQY
-	TRBJ1-1	TRBV30	ALSRDLTEAF
-	TRBJ1-1	TRBV7-8	ASSLDRGLNTEAF
-	TRBJ1-1	TRBV19	ASSIGGRVNTEAF
TRBD2	TRBJ2-7	TRBV28	ASSLYFSGSSYEQY
TRBD1	TRBJ2-5	TRBV13	ASSLRQGAETQY
TRBD1	TRBJ2-7	TRBV13	ASSLDRGTYEQY
TRBD1	TRBJ2-7	TRBV5-1	ASSLEVTGGIEQY
-	TRBJ2-7	TRBV7-3	ASSRGQGTYEQY
TRBD1	TRBJ2-1	TRBV2	ASSGDRGYNEQF
-	TRBJ2-7	TRBV7-8	ASSLDSWEQY
TRBD1	TRBJ2-6	TRBV2	ASSYPTTGGWFFLPLGANVLT
-	TRBJ1-2	TRBV27	ASSLAGPIYGYT
-	TRBJ1-2	TRBV13	ASSLKQGIHYGYT
TRBD1	TRBJ1-4	TRBV19	ASSASLTGVNEKLF
TRBD1	TRBJ2-2	TRBV19	ASAGTGATGELF
-	TRBJ1-3	TRBV25-1	ASRQGAGNTIY
TRBD1	TRBJ2-6	TRBV19	ASSTIGTAVSGANVLT
-	TRBJ2-7	TRBV5-1	ASSLGSGAVSYEQY
TRBD1	TRBJ1-1	TRBV7-8	ASSSRPRGQNTEAF
-	TRBJ2-3	TRBV7-9	ASSLRYSTDTQY
-	TRBJ2-6	TRBV18	ASSVWYIVGPGANVLT
TRBD1	TRBJ1-2	TRBV11-2	ASSLAQGAGGYT
-	TRBJ2-1	TRBV11-2	ASSSIGSVRHNEQF
-	TRBJ2-7	TRBV5-1	ASSPGGGIFEQY
TRBD1	TRBJ1-2	TRBV11-2	ASSLEPGQSYGYT
-	TRBJ1-5	TRBV6-5	ASRPDRKQPQH
-	TRBJ2-1	TRBV19	ARRDSDEQF
TRBD1	TRBJ1-4	TRBV5-1	ASSLRTGEKLF
TRBD1	TRBJ1-3	TRBV28	ASSSQGAGNTIY
TRBD1	TRBJ1-2	TRBV11-2	ASGPGQRYGYT